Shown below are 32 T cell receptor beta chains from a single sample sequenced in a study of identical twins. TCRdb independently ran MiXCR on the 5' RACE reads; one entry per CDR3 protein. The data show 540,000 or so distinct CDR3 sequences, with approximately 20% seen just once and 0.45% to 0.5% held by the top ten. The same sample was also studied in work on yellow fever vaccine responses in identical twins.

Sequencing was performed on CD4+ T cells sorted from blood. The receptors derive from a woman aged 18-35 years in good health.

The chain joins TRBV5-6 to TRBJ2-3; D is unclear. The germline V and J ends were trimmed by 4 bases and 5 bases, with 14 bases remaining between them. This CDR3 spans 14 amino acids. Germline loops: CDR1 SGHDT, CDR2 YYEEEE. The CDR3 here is CASSLRPKGDTQYF. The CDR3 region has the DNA TGTGCCAGCAGCCTGAGGCCTAAGGGAGATACGCAGTATTTT.

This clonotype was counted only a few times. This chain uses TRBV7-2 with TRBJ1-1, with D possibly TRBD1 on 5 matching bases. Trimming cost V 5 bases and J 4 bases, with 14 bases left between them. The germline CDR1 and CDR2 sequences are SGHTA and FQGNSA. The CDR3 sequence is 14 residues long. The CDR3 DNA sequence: TGTGCCAGCAGCCTCCTTCGCGGGGGCACTGAAGCTTTCTTT. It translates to CASSLLRGGTEAFF.

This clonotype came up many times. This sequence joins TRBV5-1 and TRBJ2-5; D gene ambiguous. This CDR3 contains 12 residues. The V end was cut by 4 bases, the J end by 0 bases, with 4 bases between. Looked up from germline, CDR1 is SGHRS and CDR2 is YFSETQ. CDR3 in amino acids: CASSPNQETQYF. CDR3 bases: TGCGCCAGCAGCCCGAACCAAGAGACCCAGTACTTC.

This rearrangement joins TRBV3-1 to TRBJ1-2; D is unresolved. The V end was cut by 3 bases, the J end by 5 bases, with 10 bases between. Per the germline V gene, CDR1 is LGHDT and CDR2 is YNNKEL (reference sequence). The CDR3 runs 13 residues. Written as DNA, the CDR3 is TGTGCCAGCAGCCACAGGTTGGGGTATGGCTACACCTTC. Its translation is CASSHRLGYGYTF.

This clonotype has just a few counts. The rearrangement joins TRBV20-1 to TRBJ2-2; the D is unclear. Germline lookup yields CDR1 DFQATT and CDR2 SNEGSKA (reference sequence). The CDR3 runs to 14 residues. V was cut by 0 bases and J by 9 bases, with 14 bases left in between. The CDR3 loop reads CSARDGATRRELFF. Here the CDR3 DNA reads TGCAGTGCTAGAGATGGTGCAACACGGCGGGAGCTGTTTTTT.

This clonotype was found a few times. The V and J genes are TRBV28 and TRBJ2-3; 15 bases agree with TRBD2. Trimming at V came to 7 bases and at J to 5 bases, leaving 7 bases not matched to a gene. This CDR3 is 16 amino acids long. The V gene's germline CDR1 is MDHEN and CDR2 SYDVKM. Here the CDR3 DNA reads TGTGCCAGCACCCCCGGACTAGCGGGGGGGATAGATACGCAGTATTTT. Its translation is CASTPGLAGGIDTQYF.

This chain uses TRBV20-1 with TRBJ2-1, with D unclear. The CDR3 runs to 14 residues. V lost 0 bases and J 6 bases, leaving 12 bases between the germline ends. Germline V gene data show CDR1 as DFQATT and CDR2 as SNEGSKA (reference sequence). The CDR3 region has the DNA TGCAGTGCTAGAGAGAAAGGCCTCTTCAATGAGCAGTTCTTC. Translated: CSAREKGLFNEQFF.

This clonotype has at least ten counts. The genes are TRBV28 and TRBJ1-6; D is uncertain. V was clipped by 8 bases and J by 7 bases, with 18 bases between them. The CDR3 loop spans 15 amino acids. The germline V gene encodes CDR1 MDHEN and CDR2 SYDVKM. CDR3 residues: CASVPRAAPNSPLHF. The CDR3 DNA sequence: TGTGCCAGCGTCCCTCGGGCAGCCCCGAATTCACCCCTCCACTTT.

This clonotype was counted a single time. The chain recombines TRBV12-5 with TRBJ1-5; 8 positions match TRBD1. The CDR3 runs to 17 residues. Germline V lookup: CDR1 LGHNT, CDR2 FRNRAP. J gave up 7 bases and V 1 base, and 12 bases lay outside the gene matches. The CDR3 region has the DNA TGTGCTAGTGGTTTGGCATCCAAGACAGGGGCGGGCCAGCCCCAGCATTTT. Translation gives CASGLASKTGAGQPQHF.

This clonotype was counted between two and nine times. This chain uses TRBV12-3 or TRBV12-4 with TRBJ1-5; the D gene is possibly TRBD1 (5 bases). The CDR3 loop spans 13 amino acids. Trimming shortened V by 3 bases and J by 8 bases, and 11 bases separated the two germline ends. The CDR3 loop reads CASSLTAREPQHF. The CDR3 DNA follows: TGTGCCAGCAGTTTGACAGCGAGAGAGCCCCAGCATTTT.

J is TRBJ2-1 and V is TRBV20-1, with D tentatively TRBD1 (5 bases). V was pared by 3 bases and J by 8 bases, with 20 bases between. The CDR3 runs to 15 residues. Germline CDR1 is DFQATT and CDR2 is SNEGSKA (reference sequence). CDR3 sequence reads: CSASTTMGPTYEQFF. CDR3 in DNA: TGCAGTGCTAGCACAACTATGGGGCCTACATATGAGCAGTTCTTC.

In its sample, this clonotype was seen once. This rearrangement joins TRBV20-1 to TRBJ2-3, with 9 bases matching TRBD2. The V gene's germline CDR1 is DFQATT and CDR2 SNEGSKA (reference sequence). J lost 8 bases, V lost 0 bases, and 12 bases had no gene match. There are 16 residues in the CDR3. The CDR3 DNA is TGCAGTGCTAGAGATATCCGAGCGGGGGGTGCGGGTACGCAGTATTTT. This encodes CSARDIRAGGAGTQYF.

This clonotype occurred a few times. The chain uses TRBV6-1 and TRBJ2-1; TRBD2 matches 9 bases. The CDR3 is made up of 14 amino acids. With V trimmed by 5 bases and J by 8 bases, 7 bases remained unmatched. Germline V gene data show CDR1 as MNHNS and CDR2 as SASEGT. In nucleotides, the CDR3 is TGTGCCAGCAGTCCTCGCGGGGGGGTTGATGAGCAGTTCTTC. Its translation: CASSPRGGVDEQFF.

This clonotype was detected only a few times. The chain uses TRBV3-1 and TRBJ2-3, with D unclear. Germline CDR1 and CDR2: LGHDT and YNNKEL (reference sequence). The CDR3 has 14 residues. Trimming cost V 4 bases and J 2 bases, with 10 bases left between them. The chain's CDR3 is CASSPVKLTDTQYF. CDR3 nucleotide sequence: TGTGCCAGCAGCCCCGTCAAGCTCACAGATACGCAGTATTTT.

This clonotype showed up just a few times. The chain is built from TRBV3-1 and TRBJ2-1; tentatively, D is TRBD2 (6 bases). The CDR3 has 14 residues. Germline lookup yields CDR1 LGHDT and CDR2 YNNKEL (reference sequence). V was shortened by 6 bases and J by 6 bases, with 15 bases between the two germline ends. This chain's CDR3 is CASSPTSSGNEQFF. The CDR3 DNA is TGTGCCAGCAGTCCCACTAGTAGCGGCAATGAGCAGTTCTTC.

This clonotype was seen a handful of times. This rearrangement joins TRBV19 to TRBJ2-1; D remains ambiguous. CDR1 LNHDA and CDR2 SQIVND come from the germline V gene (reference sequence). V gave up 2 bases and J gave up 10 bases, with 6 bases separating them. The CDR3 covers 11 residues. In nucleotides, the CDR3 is TGTGCCAGTAGTATAAGTTTCGAGCAGTTCTTC. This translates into CASSISFEQFF. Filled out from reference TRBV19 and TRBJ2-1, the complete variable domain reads DGGITQSPKYLFRKEGQNVTLSCEQNLNHDAMYWYRQDPGQGLRLIYYSQIVNDFQKGDIAEGYSVSREKKESFPLTVTSAQKNPTAFYLCASSISFEQFFGPGTRLTVL.

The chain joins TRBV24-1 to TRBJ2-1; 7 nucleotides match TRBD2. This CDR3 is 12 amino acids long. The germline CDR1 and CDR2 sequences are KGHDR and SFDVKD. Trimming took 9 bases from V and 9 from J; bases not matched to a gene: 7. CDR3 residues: CATDTGTTEQFF. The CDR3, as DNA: TGTGCCACCGATACCGGGACTACTGAGCAGTTCTTC.

The CDR3 DNA sequence: TGTGCCAGCAGCCAAGATCGGACTAGCGGGGCAGAGACCCAGTACTTC. It translates to CASSQDRTSGAETQYF. The gene calls are TRBV3-1 and TRBJ2-5; 12 bases map to TRBD2. This CDR3 contains 16 residues. Losses at the gene ends were 0 bases for V and 4 bases for J; bases not matched to a gene: 3. CDR1 and CDR2 from the germline V gene are LGHDT and YNNKEL (reference sequence).

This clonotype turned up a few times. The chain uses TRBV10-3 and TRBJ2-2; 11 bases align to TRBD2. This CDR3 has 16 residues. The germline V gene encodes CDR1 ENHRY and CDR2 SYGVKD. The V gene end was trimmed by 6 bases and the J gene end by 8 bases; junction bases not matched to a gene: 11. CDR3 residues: CAIRPTSGTAEGELFF. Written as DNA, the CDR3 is TGTGCCATCAGGCCGACTAGCGGGACCGCTGAGGGGGAGCTGTTTTTT.

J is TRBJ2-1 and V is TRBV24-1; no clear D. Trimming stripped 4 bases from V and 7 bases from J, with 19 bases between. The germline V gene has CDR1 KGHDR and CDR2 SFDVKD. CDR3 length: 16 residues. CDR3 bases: TGTGCCACCAGTGACCTGGACGGATTTCAGCTGAATGAGCAGTTCTTC. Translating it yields CATSDLDGFQLNEQFF.

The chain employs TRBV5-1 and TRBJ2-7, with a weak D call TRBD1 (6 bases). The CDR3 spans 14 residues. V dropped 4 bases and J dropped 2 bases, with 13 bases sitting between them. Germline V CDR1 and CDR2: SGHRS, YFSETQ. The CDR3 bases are TGCGCCAGCAGCCCCCAGGGGACAACCTACGAGCAGTACTTC. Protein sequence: CASSPQGTTYEQYF. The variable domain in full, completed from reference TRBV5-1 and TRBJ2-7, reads KAGVTQTPRYLIKTRGQQVTLSCSPISGHRSVSWYQQTPGQGLQFLFEYFSETQRNKGNFPGRFSGRQFSNSRSEMNVSTLELGDSALYLCASSPQGTTYEQYFGPGTRLTVT.

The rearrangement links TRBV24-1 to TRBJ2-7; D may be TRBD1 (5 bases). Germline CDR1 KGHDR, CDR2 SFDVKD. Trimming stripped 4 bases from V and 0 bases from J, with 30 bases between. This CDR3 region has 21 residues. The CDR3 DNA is TGTGCCACCAGTGACCAGATTCAGGGTAAGAACAACCCCACCAGCTCCTACGAGCAGTACTTC. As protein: CATSDQIQGKNNPTSSYEQYF.

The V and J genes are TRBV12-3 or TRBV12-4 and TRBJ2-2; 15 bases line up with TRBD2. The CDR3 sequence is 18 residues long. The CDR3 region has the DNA TGTACCTGCAGTTGGACTAGCGGGAGGGCCATCGACACCGGGGAGCTGTTTTTT. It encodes CTCSWTSGRAIDTGELFF.

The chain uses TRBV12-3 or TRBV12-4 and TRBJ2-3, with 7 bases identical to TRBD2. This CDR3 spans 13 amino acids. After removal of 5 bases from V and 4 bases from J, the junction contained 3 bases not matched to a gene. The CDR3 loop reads CASSSGVPDTQYF. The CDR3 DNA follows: TGTGCCAGCAGTAGCGGGGTACCAGATACGCAGTATTTT.

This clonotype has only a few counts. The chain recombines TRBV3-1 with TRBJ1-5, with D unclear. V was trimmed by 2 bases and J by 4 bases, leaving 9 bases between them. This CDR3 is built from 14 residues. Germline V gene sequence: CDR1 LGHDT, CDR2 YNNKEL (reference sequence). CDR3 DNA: TGTGCCAGCAGCCAATCTAGCGGTAATCAGCCCCAGCATTTT. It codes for CASSQSSGNQPQHF.

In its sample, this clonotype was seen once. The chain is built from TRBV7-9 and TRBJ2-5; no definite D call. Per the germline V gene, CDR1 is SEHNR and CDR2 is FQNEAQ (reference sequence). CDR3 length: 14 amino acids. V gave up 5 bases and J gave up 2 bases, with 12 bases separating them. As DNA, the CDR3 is TGTGCCAGCAGCCTAAGCCTATCTCAAGAGACCCAGTACTTC. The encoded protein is CASSLSLSQETQYF.

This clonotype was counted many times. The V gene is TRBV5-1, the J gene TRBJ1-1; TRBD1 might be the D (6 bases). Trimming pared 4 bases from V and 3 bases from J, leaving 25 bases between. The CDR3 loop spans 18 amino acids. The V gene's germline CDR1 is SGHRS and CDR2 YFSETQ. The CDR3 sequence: CASSRGGGSSLKDTEAFF. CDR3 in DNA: TGCGCCAGCAGCCGTGGTGGGGGCTCAAGTCTAAAGGACACTGAAGCTTTCTTT.

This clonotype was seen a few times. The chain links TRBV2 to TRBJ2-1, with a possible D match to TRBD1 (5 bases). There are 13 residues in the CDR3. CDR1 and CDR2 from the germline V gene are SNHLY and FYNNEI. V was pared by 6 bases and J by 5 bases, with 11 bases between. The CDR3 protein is CASRKDTDNEQFF. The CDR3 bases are TGTGCCAGCAGGAAGGACACTGACAATGAGCAGTTCTTC.

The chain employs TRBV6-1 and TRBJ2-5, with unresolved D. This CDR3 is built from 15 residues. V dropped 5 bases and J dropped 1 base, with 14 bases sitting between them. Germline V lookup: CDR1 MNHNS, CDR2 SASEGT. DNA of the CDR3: TGTGCCAGCAGTCTCGGACCGATCACCCAAGAGACCCAGTACTTC. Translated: CASSLGPITQETQYF.

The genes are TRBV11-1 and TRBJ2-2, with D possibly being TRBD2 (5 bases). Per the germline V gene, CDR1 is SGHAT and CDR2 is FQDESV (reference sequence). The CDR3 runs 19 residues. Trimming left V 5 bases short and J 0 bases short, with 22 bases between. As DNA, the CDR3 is TGTGCCAGCAGCGCATCATTCGGATATTCGGGGACGAACACCGGGGAGCTGTTTTTT. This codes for CASSASFGYSGTNTGELFF.

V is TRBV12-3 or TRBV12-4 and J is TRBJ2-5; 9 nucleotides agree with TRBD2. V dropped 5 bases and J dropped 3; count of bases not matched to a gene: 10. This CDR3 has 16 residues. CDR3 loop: CASSPSLTSGKETQYF. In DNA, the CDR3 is TGTGCCAGCAGTCCATCCCTGACTAGCGGTAAAGAGACCCAGTACTTC.

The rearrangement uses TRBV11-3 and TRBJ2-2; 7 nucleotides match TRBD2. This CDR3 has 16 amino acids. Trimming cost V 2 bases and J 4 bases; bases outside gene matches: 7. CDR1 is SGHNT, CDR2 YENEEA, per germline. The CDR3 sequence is CASSLMGGPSTGELFF. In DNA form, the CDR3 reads TGTGCCAGCAGCTTAATGGGAGGGCCGAGCACCGGGGAGCTGTTTTTT.